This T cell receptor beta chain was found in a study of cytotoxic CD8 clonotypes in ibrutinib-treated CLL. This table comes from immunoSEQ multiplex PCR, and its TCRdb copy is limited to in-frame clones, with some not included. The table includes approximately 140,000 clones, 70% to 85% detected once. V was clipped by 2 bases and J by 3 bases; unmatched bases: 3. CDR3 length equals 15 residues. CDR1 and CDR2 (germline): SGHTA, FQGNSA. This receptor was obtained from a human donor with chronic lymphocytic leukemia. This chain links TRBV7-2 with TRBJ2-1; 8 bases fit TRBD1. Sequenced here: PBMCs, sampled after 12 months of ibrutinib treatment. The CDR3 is CASSLQGAVYNEQFF. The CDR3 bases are TGTGCCAGCAGCTTACAGGGGGCGGTCTACAATGAGCAGTTCTTC.